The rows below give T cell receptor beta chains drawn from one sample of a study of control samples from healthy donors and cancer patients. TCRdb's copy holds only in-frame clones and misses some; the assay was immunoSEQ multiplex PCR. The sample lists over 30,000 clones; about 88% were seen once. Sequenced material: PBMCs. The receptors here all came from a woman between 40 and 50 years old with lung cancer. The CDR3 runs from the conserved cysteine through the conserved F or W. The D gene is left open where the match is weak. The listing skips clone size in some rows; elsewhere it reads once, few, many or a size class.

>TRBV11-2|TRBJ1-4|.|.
TGTGCCAGCAGCTTAGTAGGAGGCCGGGGAGAAAAACTGTTTTTT
CASSLVGGRGEKLFF
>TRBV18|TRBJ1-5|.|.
TGTGCCAGCTCACCGGACAGCTCAAATCAGCCCCAGCATTTT
CASSPDSSNQPQHF
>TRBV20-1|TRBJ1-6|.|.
TGCAGTGCTAGTCCAATGGGGGATCATTCACCCCTCCACTTT
CSASPMGDHSPLHF
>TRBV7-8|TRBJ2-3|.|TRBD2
TGTGCCAGCAGCTCCCCTCTCCAAGGACTAGTGATAGATACGCAGTATTTT
CASSSPLQGLVIDTQYF
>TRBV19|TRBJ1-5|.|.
TGTGCCAGTAGTATAGATAGTGACGGGGGGATAGGCCAGCCCCAGCATTTT
CASSIDSDGGIGQPQHF
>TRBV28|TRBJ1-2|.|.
TGTGCCAGCAGTCTCAGGACAGTCCTCTATGGCTACACCTTC
CASSLRTVLYGYTF
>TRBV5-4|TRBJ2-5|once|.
TGTGCCAGCAGCCAGGAAATACGCCAAGAGACCCAGTACTTC
CASSQEIRQETQYF
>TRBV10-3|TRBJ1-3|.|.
TGTGCCATCAGTGAGTCAGCACCTGGAAACACCATATATTTT
CAISESAPGNTIYF
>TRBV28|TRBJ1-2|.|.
TGTGCCAGCAGTTTTAGAAAGGGGCGCAACTATGGCTACACCTTC
CASSFRKGRNYGYTF
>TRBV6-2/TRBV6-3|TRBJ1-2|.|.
TGTGCCAGCAGTTACTCCAGGGACGGTGCCTATGGCTACACCTTC
CASSYSRDGAYGYTF
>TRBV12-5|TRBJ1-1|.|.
TGTGCTAGTGGTTTCGCCGACGGACGTGAAGCTTTCTTT
CASGFADGREAFF
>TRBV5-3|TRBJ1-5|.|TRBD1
TGTGCCAGAAGCTCCCTAACCGGGACAGGGTCAAGCAATCAGCCCCAGCATTTT
CARSSLTGTGSSNQPQHF
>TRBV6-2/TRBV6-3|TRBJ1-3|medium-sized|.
TGTGCCAGCAGTTACAGTGAGGCTGGAAACACCATATATTTT
CASSYSEAGNTIYF
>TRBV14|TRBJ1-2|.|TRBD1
TGTGCCAGCAGCCAACTCGCACCGGGACAGGTCGTTGGGGGCTACACCTTC
CASSQLAPGQVVGGYTF
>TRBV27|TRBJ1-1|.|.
TGTGCCAGCAGTTTAATAGGGCAGGTGGGCACTGAAGCTTTCTTT
CASSLIGQVGTEAFF
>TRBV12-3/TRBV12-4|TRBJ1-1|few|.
TGTGCCAGCAGTCCCCCCCAGGGTTTCGCTTTCTTT
CASSPPQGFAFF
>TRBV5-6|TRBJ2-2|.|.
TGTGCCAGCAGCTTGGTGGGCGGGGCTCGCACCGGGGAGCTGTTTTTT
CASSLVGGARTGELFF
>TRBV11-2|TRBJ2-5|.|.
TGTGCCAGCAGCTTAATAGGGGGCCAAGAGACCCAGTACTTC
CASSLIGGQETQYF
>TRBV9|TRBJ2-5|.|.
TGTGCCAGCTCCAAATCCGGGACTGGGGTGAGGGAGACCCAGTACTTC
CASSKSGTGVRETQYF
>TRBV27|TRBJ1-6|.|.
TGTGCCAGCAGTTTAGGCGAACAAGGGATGGCCTATAATTCACCCCTCCACTTT
CASSLGEQGMAYNSPLHF
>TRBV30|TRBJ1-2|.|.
TGTGCCTGGAGTCCGACAGAGAACTATGGCTACACCTTC
CAWSPTENYGYTF
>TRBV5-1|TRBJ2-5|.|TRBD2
TGCGCCAGCAGCCCCACTAGCGGGGGGGTTAAAGAGACCCAGTACTTC
CASSPTSGGVKETQYF
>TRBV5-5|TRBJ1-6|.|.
TGTGCCAGCAGCTTGATGGGGGCGCGTTCTTCACCCCTCCACTTT
CASSLMGARSSPLHF
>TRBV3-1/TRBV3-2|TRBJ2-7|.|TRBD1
TGTGCCAGCAGCCAAGAAGGGAAGGGGGCTTACGAGCAGTACTTC
CASSQEGKGAYEQYF
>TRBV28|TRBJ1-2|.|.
TGTGCCAGCAGTTTAGCCGGTGATGGCTACACCTTC
CASSLAGDGYTF
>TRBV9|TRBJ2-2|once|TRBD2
TGTGCCAGCAGCTACACTAGCGATCCCGGGGAGCTGTTTTTT
CASSYTSDPGELFF
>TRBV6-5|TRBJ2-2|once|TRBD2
TGTGCCAGCAGTTACTCGACTAGCGGGGTTACCGGGGAGCTGTTTTTT
CASSYSTSGVTGELFF
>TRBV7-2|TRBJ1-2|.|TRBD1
TGTGCCAGCAGCTTATACTTAGGGGGCGCCGATGGCTACACCTTC
CASSLYLGGADGYTF
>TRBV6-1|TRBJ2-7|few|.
TGTGCCAGCAGTGAGAGGCGGGTACCCTACGAGCAGTACTTC
CASSERRVPYEQYF
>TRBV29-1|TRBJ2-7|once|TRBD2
TGCAGCGTTGAAGATGAAGGCGCTAGCGGGGTGATCCACGAGCAGTACTTC
CSVEDEGASGVIHEQYF
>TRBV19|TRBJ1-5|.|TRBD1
TGTGCCAGTACGGGGGGACAGGGTAGGTATCAGCCCCAGCATTTT
CASTGGQGRYQPQHF
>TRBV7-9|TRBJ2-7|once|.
TGTGCCAGCAGCTTAGGTGCGACTATTGCCGACGAGCAGTACTTC
CASSLGATIADEQYF
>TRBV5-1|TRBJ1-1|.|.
TGCGCCAGCAGCACAACAGGGAACACTGAAGCTTTCTTT
CASSTTGNTEAFF
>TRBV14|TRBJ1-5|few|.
TGTGCCAGCAGCCCGGGGGGCAATCAGCCCCAGCATTTT
CASSPGGNQPQHF
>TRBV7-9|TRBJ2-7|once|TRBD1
TGTGCCAGCAGCTGGGGACAGTACGAGCAGTACTTC
CASSWGQYEQYF
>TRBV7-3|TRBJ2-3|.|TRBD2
TGTGCCAGCAGCTTAGGGGGGGCAGATACGCAGTATTTT
CASSLGGADTQYF
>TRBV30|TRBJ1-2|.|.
TGTGCCTGGAGTAGCAGGGGAGACTATGGCTACACCTTC
CAWSSRGDYGYTF
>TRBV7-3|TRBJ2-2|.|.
TGTGCCAGCAGCTTAAGTCGGGCCGGGGAGCTGTTTTTT
CASSLSRAGELFF
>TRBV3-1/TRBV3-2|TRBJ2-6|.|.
TGTGCCAGCAGCCAAGAACTAGACATTTCTGGGGCCAACGTCCTGACTTTC
CASSQELDISGANVLTF
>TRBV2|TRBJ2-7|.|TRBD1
TGTGCCAGCAGTAACAGGGGCGGGTCCTACGAGCAGTACTTC
CASSNRGGSYEQYF
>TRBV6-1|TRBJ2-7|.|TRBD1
TGTGCCAGCAGTGAGGGGGACAGCTCCTACGAGCAGTACTTC
CASSEGDSSYEQYF
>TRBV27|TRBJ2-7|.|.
TGTGCCAGCAGTCTAGGAGCCTCCTACGAGCAGTACTTC
CASSLGASYEQYF
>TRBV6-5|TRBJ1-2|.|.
TGTGCCAGCACCTTCGACCCGGAGGCTGGCTACACCTTC
CASTFDPEAGYTF
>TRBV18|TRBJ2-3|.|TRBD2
TGTGCCAGCTCACCCCAGACTAGCGGGGGGGCTACAGATACGCAGTATTTT
CASSPQTSGGATDTQYF